Included here is one TCR beta chain sequence, with context. Germline values: CDR1 ENHRY, CDR2 SYGVKD. V was clipped by 3 bases and J by 2 bases, with 13 bases between them. This CDR3 has 15 amino acids. Measured with immunoSEQ multiplex PCR; TCRdb has only the in-frame clones, and not every one. This sample carries 70,000 to 80,000 clones, 87% of them seen once, and the ten largest clones take under 4.5%. This sample is part of a study of control samples from healthy donors and cancer patients. Sequenced: blood. The rearrangement links TRBV10-3 to TRBJ1-1; TRBD1 might be the D (5 bases). This TCR was recovered from a woman aged 50 to 65 in good health. The CDR3 nucleotides are TGTGCCATCAGTGAATGGGAGACAGTTAACACTGAAGCTTTCTTT. Its protein is CAISEWETVNTEAFF.